One and the same sample provided the 8 T cell receptor beta chains below, sequenced in a study of blood T cell repertoires in COVID-19. Assay used: immunoSEQ multiplex PCR; TCRdb lists only in-frame clones, some missing. The sample has approximately 180,000 clones; 70% to 90% are singletons. Input material: peripheral blood. These receptors originate from a man in his 60s with active or convalescent COVID-19.

The chain combines TRBV7-8 with TRBJ1-2; 10 nucleotides match TRBD1. This CDR3 is built from 15 residues. Germline assignment: CDR1 SGHVS and CDR2 FQNEAQ. V lost 1 base to trimming and J lost 7 bases; unmatched junction nucleotides: 6. DNA for the CDR3: TGTGCCAGCAGCTTAGTGGGACAGGGGACAGGTGGCTACACCTTC. It is translated as CASSLVGQGTGGYTF. Full variable domain (rest looked up from reference TRBV7-8 and TRBJ1-2): GAGVSQSPRYKVAKRGQDVALRCDPISGHVSLFWYQQALGQGPEFLTYFQNEAQLDKSGLPSDRFFAERPEGSVSTLKIQRTQQEDSAVYLCASSLVGQGTGGYTFGSGTRLTVV.

The V and J genes are TRBV4-1 and TRBJ1-2; D unclear. Germline values: CDR1 MGHRA, CDR2 YSYEKL. V shed 2 bases and J shed 2 bases, with 6 bases lying between them. The CDR3 contains 13 residues. DNA of the CDR3: TGCGCCAGCAGCCAAACAGCCAACTATGGCTACACCTTC. This translates into CASSQTANYGYTF.

The V and J genes are TRBV5-1 and TRBJ1-1, with a weak D call TRBD1 (5 bases). The CDR3 runs to 15 residues. Germline assignment: CDR1 SGHRS and CDR2 YFSETQ. Trimming took off 0 bases at V and 0 bases at J, with 9 bases between the two ends. Here the CDR3 DNA reads TGCGCCAGCAGCTTGGGTCAGGGTATGAACACTGAAGCTTTCTTT. This translates into CASSLGQGMNTEAFF.

The chain has TRBV9 and TRBJ1-1, with 7 bases aligning to TRBD1. V gave up 2 bases and J gave up 6 bases; unmatched junction bases: 7. The CDR3 runs 14 residues. From germline, CDR1 is SGDLS and CDR2 YYNGEE. As DNA, the CDR3 is TGTGCCAGCAGCGTTGAGACAGGGAGCGCTGAAGCTTTCTTT. As protein: CASSVETGSAEAFF. Combining the CDR3 with reference TRBV9 and TRBJ1-1 gives the whole variable domain DSGVTQTPKHLITATGQRVTLRCSPRSGDLSVYWYQQSLDQGLQFLIQYYNGEERAKGNILERFSAQQFPDLHSELNLSSLELGDSALYFCASSVETGSAEAFFGQGTRLTVV.

The chain combines TRBV5-1 with TRBJ1-1; 8 bases align to TRBD1. Germline V CDR1 and CDR2: SGHRS, YFSETQ. This CDR3 is built from 13 residues. V dropped 4 bases and J dropped 6; count of bases not matched to a gene: 5. The CDR3 DNA reads TGCGCCAGCAGCGTCGACAGGGGCGCTGAAGCTTTCTTT. It encodes CASSVDRGAEAFF. Based on the CDR3 plus reference TRBV5-1 and TRBJ1-1, the full variable domain is KAGVTQTPRYLIKTRGQQVTLSCSPISGHRSVSWYQQTPGQGLQFLFEYFSETQRNKGNFPGRFSGRQFSNSRSEMNVSTLELGDSALYLCASSVDRGAEAFFGQGTRLTVV.

The rearrangement joins TRBV25-1 to TRBJ2-5, with 7 positions matching TRBD1. Germline V gene data show CDR1 as MGHDK and CDR2 as SYGVNS. This CDR3 comprises 15 residues. Trimming at V came to 5 bases and at J to 0 bases, leaving 6 bases not matched to a gene. CDR3 amino acids: CASSPGTANQETQYF. The CDR3 DNA follows: TGTGCCAGCAGTCCCGGGACAGCGAACCAAGAGACCCAGTACTTC.

This chain uses TRBV18 with TRBJ2-1; TRBD1 might be the D (5 bases). V was trimmed by 2 bases and J by 1 base, leaving 9 bases between them. Germline V gene data show CDR1 as KGHSH and CDR2 as LQKENI. The CDR3 runs to 15 residues. CDR3 sequence reads: CASSPMGQSYNEQFF. The CDR3 nucleotides read TGTGCCAGCTCACCAATGGGGCAATCCTACAATGAGCAGTTCTTC.

The chain has TRBV29-1 and TRBJ2-1; the D is unclear. CDR3 length: 11 residues. Germline assignment: CDR1 SQVTM and CDR2 ANQGSEA. Trimming removed 6 bases at V and 9 bases at J, with 12 bases between. CDR3 nucleotides: TGCAGCGTCCTTTCAGGTATTGAGCAGTTCTTC. Its translation is CSVLSGIEQFF.